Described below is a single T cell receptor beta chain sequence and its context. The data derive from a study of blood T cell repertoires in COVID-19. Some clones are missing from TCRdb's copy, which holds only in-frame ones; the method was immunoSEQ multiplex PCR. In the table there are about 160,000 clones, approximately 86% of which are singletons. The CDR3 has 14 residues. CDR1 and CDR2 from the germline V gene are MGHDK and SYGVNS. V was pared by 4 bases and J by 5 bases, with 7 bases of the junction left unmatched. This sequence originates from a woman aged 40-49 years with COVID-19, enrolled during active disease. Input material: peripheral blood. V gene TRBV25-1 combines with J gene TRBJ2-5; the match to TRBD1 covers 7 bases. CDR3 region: CASSGFRGQETQYF. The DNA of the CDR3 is TGTGCCAGCAGTGGTTTTAGGGGGCAGGAGACCCAGTACTTC.